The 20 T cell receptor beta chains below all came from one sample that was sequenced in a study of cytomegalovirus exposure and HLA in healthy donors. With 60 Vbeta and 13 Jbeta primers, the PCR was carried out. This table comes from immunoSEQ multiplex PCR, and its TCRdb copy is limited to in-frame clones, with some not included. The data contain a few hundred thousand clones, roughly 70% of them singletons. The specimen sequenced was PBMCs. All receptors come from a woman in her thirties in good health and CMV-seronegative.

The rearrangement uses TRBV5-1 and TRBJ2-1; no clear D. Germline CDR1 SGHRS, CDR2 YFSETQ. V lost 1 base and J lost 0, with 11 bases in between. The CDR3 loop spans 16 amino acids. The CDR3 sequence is CASSLLQQSSYNEQFF. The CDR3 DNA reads TGCGCCAGCAGCTTGCTACAGCAGAGCTCCTACAATGAGCAGTTCTTC.

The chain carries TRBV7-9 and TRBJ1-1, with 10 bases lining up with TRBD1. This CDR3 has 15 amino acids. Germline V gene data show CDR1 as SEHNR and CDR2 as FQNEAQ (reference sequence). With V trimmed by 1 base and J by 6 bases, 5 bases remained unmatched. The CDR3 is CASSLGTGGNAEAFF. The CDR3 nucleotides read TGTGCCAGCAGCTTAGGGACAGGGGGTAATGCTGAAGCTTTCTTT.

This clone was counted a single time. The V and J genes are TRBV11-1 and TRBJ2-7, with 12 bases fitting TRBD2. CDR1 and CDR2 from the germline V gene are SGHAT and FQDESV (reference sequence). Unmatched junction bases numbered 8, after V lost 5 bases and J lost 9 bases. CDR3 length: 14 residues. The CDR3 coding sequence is TGTGCCAGCAGCGTGACTAGCGGGAGTAGGTGGCAGTACTTC. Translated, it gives CASSVTSGSRWQYF.

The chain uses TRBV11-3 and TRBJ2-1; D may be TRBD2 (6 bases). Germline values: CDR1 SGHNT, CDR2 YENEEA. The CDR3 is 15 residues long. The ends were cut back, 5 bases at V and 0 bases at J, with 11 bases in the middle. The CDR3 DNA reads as TGTGCCAGCAGCCCTCGGGAGAGCTCCTACAATGAGCAGTTCTTC. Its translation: CASSPRESSYNEQFF.

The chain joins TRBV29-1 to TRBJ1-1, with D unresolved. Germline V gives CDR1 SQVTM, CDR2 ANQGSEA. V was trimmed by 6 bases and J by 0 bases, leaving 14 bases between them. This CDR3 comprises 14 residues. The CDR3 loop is CSVFDSWVNTEAFF. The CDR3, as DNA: TGCAGCGTCTTTGACTCCTGGGTGAACACTGAAGCTTTCTTT.

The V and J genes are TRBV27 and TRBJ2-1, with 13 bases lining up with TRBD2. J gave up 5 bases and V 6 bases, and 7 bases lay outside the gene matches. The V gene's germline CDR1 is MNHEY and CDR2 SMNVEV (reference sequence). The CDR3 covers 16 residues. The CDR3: CASSTGGLAGNNEQFF. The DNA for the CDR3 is TGTGCCAGCAGCACAGGGGGACTAGCGGGAAACAATGAGCAGTTCTTC.

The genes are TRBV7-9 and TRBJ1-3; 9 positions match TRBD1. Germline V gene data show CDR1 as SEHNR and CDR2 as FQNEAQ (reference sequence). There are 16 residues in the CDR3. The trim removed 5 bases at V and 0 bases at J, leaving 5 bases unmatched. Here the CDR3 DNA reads TGTGCCAGCAGCGTAACGGACAGGGGCTCTGGAAACACCATATATTTT. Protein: CASSVTDRGSGNTIYF.

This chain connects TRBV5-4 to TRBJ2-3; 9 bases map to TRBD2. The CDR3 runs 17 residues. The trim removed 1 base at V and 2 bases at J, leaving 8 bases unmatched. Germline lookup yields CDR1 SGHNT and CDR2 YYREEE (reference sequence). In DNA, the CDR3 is TGTGCCAGCAGCTTGTCTGGCGGGAGGGGATACACAGATACGCAGTATTTT. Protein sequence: CASSLSGGRGYTDTQYF. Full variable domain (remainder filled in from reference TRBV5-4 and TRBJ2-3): ETGVTQSPTHLIKTRGQQVTLRCSSQSGHNTVSWYQQALGQGPQFIFQYYREEENGRGNFPPRFSGLQFPNYSSELNVNALELDDSALYLCASSLSGGRGYTDTQYFGPGTRLTVL.

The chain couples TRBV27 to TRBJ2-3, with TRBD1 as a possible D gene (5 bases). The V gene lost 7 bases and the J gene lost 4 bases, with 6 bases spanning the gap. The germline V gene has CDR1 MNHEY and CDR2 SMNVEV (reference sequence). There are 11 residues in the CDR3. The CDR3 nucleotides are TGTGCCAGCATCAGGGCAGATACGCAGTATTTT. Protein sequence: CASIRADTQYF.

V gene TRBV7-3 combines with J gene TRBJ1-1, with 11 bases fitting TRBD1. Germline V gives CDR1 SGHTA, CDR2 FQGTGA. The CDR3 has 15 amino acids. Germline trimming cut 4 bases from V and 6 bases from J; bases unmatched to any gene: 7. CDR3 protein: CASSSAGQGAAEAFF. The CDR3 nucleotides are TGTGCCAGCAGCTCTGCAGGACAGGGGGCGGCTGAAGCTTTCTTT.

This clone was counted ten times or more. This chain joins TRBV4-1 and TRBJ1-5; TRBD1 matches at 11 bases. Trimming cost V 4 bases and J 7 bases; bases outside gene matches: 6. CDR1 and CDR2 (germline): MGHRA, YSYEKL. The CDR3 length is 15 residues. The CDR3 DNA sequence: TGCGCCAGCAGCCTTGGGACAGGGGGTGGGCAGCCCCAGCATTTT. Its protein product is CASSLGTGGGQPQHF.

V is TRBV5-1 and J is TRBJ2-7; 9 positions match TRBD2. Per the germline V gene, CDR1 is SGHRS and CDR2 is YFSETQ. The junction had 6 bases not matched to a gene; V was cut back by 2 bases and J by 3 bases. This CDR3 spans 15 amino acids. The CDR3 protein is CASSFGLAPFYEQYF. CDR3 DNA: TGCGCCAGCAGCTTTGGACTAGCGCCCTTCTACGAGCAGTACTTC.

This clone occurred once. For the CDR3, the DNA is TGTGCCAGCAGTCTTGACAGTGCAACTAATGAAAAACTGTTTTTT. As protein: CASSLDSATNEKLFF. The chain is built from TRBV2 and TRBJ1-4; D is possibly TRBD1 (5 bases). The V gene lost 5 bases and the J gene lost 0 bases, with 10 bases spanning the gap. Germline CDR1 and CDR2: SNHLY and FYNNEI. The CDR3 extends over 15 amino acids.

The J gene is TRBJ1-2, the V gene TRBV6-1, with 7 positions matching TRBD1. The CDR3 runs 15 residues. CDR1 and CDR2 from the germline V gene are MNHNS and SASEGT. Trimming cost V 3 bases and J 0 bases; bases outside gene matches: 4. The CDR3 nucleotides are TGTGCCAGCAGTGACGGGACAGTAACTAACTATGGCTACACCTTC. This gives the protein CASSDGTVTNYGYTF.

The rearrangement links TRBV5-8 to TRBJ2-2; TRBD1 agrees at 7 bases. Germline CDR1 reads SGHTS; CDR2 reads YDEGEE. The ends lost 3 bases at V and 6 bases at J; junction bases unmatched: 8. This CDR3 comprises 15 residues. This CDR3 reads CASSWALGQSGELFF. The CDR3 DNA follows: TGTGCCAGCAGCTGGGCCCTGGGACAGTCCGGGGAGCTGTTTTTT.

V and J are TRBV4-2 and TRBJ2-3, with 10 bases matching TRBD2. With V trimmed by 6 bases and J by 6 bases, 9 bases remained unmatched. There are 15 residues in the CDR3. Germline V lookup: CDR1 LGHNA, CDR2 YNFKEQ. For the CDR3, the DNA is TGTGCCAGCAGAGAGCTAGCGGGGGAGATGGATACGCAGTATTTT. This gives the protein CASRELAGEMDTQYF.

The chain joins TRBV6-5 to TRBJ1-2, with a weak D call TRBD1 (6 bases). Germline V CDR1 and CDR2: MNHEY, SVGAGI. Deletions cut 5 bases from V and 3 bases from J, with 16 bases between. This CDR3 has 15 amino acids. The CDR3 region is CASSPTGQRDYGYTF. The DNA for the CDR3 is TGTGCCAGCAGTCCCACAGGGCAACGGGACTATGGCTACACCTTC.

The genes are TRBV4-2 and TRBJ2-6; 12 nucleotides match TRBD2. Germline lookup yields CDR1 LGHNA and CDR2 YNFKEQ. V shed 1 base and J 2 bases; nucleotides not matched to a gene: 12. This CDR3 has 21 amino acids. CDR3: CASSQVGASGRALTGANVLTF. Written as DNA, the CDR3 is TGTGCCAGCAGCCAAGTTGGGGCTAGCGGGAGGGCACTAACTGGGGCCAACGTCCTGACTTTC.

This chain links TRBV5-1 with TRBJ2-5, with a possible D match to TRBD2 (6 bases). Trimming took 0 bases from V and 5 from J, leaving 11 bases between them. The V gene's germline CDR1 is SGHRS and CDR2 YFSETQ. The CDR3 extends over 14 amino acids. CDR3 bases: TGCGCCAGCAGCTTGGTGGCGGCGGGGGAGACCCAGTACTTC. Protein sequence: CASSLVAAGETQYF.

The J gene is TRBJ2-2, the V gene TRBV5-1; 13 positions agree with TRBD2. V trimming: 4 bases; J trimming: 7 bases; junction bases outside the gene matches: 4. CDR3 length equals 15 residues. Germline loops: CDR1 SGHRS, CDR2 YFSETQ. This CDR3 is CASSGLAGVGGELFF. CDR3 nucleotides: TGCGCCAGCAGCGGACTAGCGGGAGTAGGCGGGGAGCTGTTTTTT.